The present T cell receptor beta chain was sequenced within a study of T cell repertoires and HLA-DP antigens listed by TCRdb under 2018. Concerning the study at large: An in vitro model of CD4+ T cell alloreactivity against allogeneic HLA-DP presented by transduced HeLa cells was used in the study. The two alloantigens modelled structurally similar versus dissimilar alloantigens, differing from self at one and about eleven peptide-binding groove amino acids, respectively. Of the three donors, two were male and one was female, with ages ranging from the 18-to-29 band to the 60-to-69 band. Average DNA input was around 220 ng for sorted CD137+CD4+ samples, compared with around 1,200 ng for pre-culture CD4+ samples.

From cysteine to phenylalanine, the CDR3 is 15 amino acids long. Only the CDR3 DNA is retained, 45 bases long and in frame from the first base. Looking up the germline V gene yields CDR1 KGHSH and CDR2 LQKENI. TCRB CDR3 regions were amplified with the immunoSEQ multiplex PCR using forward primers for 54 TRBV segments and reverse primers for 13 TRBJ segments. Deep resolution, with a target of 190,000 or so T cell genomes, was applied to the sequencing of pre-culture CD4+ samples. Sequencing of the amplicons was done on an Illumina HiSeq System, giving 87 bp reads that spanned the CDR3. The paper's processing steps were these. Reads were corrected for PCR and sequencing errors, and CDR3 regions were defined by alignment to IMGT reference sequences. Synthetic template pools were used to estimate counts of templates and unique rearrangements. Clonality was computed as 1 minus Pielou's evenness. The Daley-Smith estimator was used to estimate richness. Morisita's index was used to measure repertoire overlap. Clones found in cultured samples but undetected in the pre-culture repertoire of the corresponding donor were defined as low-abundance clones. Held by TCRdb, this immuneACCESS table contains in-frame sequences only and omits some clones. Under half of the omission traces to an unresolved V gene where checked; the cause of the rest is unknown. V and J calls and clone size follow that table, whereas D and trimming were derived from the DNA. Recorded for this sample are 55,000 to 80,000 clones; about 82% of them occurred a single time. Jointly, the top ten make up around 1.6% of the sample.

Untouched CD4+ T cells were isolated from Ficoll-separated PBMC through negative selection with magnetic beads, and an average purity of around 98% was reached. Untouched CD4+ T cells were isolated with magnetic beads from Ficoll-separated PBMC, and a purity of roughly 98% was reached with negligible CD8+ contamination. Peripheral blood mononuclear cells were supplied by the buffy coats of a few healthy blood donors, who served as the study donors. All three donors were CMV seronegative. Genomic DNA was extracted with the DNeasy Blood & Tissue Kit. Genomic DNA from sorted CD137+CD4+ cells and from pre-culture CD4+ baseline samples of each subject was subjected to TCRB sequencing. General conclusions and limits of the study: Naive and memory CD4+ repertoires were not analysed separately. Clones undetected before culture had an average cumulative frequency of roughly 36% against one allele versus approximately 54% against the other. Similar clonality (around 0.39) was observed for sorted CD137+ cells against both alloantigens, and this clonality was much higher than that observed in pre-culture samples (roughly 0.041). Limitations included only a few donors, a non-physiological HeLa antigen-presenting system, and the use of total CD4+ responder cells.

With respect to this clone: Its specific antigen is unknown. The junction shows a germline mismatch at one end, possibly a read error.

In this chain, TRBV18 is recombined with TRBJ2-1; the D gene is perhaps TRBD2, on 6 matching bases. Sequenced: CD4+ T cells from PBMCs. The sequence derives from a man in his fifties or sixties in good health and CMV-seronegative. The CDR3 reads as follows: CASSPRGLSYNEQFF. The nucleotide sequence is given as TGTGCCAGCTCCCCACGGGGACTCTCATACAATGAGCAGTTCTTC.